One sample yielded the 16 T cell receptor beta chains listed below, sequenced in a study of blood T cells in healthy people across ages. Next came a second PCR, run for about 6 to 12 cycles, which used a sample-barcoded 5' primer along with a J-beta primer mix. TCRdb itself ran the 5' RACE reads through MiXCR, one entry per CDR3 protein. The table lists some 890,000 distinct CDR3 sequences, around 29% of them singletons, with roughly a tenth in the top ten. This sample also appeared in a second study, on T cells of mothers and their children.

The specimen was blood. All receptors derive from a woman in her 40s in good health.

A few counts support this clonotype. The CDR3 reads CASSRDAPYEQYF. The CDR3 nucleotides read TGTGCCAGCAGCCGGGACGCACCCTACGAGCAGTACTTC. The V call is TRBV7-2, the J call TRBJ2-7; tentatively, D is TRBD1 or TRBD2 (5 bases each). Per the germline V gene, CDR1 is SGHTA and CDR2 is FQGNSA. The CDR3 spans 13 residues. V shed 5 bases and J shed 2 bases, with 10 bases lying between them.

The CDR3 spells CASSSFSTSNQPQHF. CDR3 sequence (DNA): TGTGCCAGCAGTTCATTCAGTACTAGCAATCAGCCCCAGCATTTT. This rearrangement joins TRBV28 to TRBJ1-5; D unresolved. Per the germline V gene, CDR1 is MDHEN and CDR2 is SYDVKM. The CDR3 sequence is 15 residues long. V lost 4 bases and J lost 0, with 10 bases in between.

This clonotype occurred many times. The V call is TRBV6-5, the J call TRBJ2-1; TRBD2 aligns across 9 bases. This CDR3 is built from 15 residues. With V trimmed by 3 bases and J by 7 bases, 7 bases remained unmatched. CDR1 and CDR2 (germline): MNHEY, SVGAGI. The CDR3 spells CASSYGGGARNEQFF. The CDR3 region has the DNA TGTGCCAGCAGTTATGGCGGGGGGGCGAGGAATGAGCAGTTCTTC.

This clonotype was observed a handful of times. This rearrangement joins TRBV6-6 to TRBJ2-3, with 9 bases lining up with TRBD2. Germline CDR1 reads MNHNY; CDR2 reads SVGAGI (reference sequence). CDR3 length equals 16 residues. V lost 6 bases to trimming and J lost 1 base; unmatched junction nucleotides: 8. CDR3 region: CASRGTAGGGTDTQYF. CDR3 in DNA: TGTGCCAGCAGAGGGACGGCGGGGGGGGGCACAGATACGCAGTATTTT.

V and J are TRBV15 and TRBJ2-5; perhaps D is TRBD1 or TRBD2 (5 bases each). CDR3 size: 15 residues. Per the germline V gene, CDR1 is LNHNV and CDR2 is YYDKDF (reference sequence). The V and J ends lost 3 bases and 1 base respectively, with 12 bases between them. The CDR3, as DNA: TGTGCCACCAGCAGTCGTACCGGGGCCCAAGAGACCCAGTACTTC. It codes for CATSSRTGAQETQYF. The entire variable domain, with the rest obtained from reference TRBV15 and TRBJ2-5, is as follows: DAMVIQNPRYQVTQFGKPVTLSCSQTLNHNVMYWYQQKSSQAPKLLFHYYDKDFNNEADTPDNFQSRRPNTSFCFLDIRSPGLGDTAMYLCATSSRTGAQETQYFGPGTRLLVL.

This chain's CDR3 is CASSRNRGSEAFF. The CDR3 DNA reads TGTGCCAGCAGTCGCAACAGGGGGTCTGAAGCTTTCTTT. This rearrangement joins TRBV27 to TRBJ1-1, with 8 nucleotides matching TRBD1. Germline V gives CDR1 MNHEY, CDR2 SMNVEV (reference sequence). CDR3 length equals 13 residues. V shed 5 bases and J 6 bases; nucleotides not matched to a gene: 5.

This clonotype has a handful of counts. J is TRBJ1-1 and V is TRBV4-3; no reliable D call. Germline values: CDR1 LGHNA, CDR2 YSLEER. This CDR3 comprises 14 residues. Trimming cost V 0 bases and J 1 base, with 6 bases left between them. CDR3 in amino acids: CASSQDPTNTEAFF. In DNA form, the CDR3 reads TGCGCCAGCAGCCAAGACCCAACGAACACTGAAGCTTTCTTT.

In its sample, this clonotype was seen a few times. The V call is TRBV30, the J call TRBJ1-2; D might be TRBD1 (5 bases). CDR1 and CDR2 (germline): GTSNPN, SVGIG (reference sequence). CDR3 size: 11 residues. Trimming took 8 bases from V and 7 from J, leaving 14 bases between them. The CDR3 here is CARGEGGGYTF. In DNA, the CDR3 is TGTGCCCGGGGGGAAGGTGGTGGCTACACCTTC.

The genes are TRBV6-4 and TRBJ2-3; TRBD2 matches 8 bases. The CDR3 loop spans 15 amino acids. Germline assignment: CDR1 MRHNA and CDR2 SNTAGT. V dropped 6 bases and J dropped 1; count of bases not matched to a gene: 6. The CDR3: CASSGRADGTDTQYF. CDR3 nucleotides: TGTGCCAGCAGCGGGAGGGCCGACGGCACAGATACGCAGTATTTT.

This chain connects TRBV29-1 to TRBJ2-2; D may be TRBD1 (5 bases). Trimming shortened V by 7 bases and J by 1 base, and 10 bases separated the two germline ends. Germline-derived CDR1 and CDR2 are SQVTM and ANQGSEA. This CDR3 is built from 13 residues. The DNA of the CDR3 is TGCAGCGCCGACAGCTTGAACACCGGGGAGCTGTTTTTT. Translation gives CSADSLNTGELFF.

Ten or more counts support this clonotype. This chain joins TRBV2 and TRBJ1-2; 8 bases are a match to TRBD1. Germline CDR1 is SNHLY and CDR2 is FYNNEI. This CDR3 is built from 12 residues. V lost 7 bases, J lost 7 bases, and 5 bases stayed unmatched. The CDR3 sequence: CASIQGALGYTF. The DNA of the CDR3 is TGTGCCAGCATTCAGGGGGCGCTTGGCTACACCTTC.

This clonotype has just a few counts. The rearrangement links TRBV5-1 to TRBJ1-5; D unresolved. The germline CDR1 and CDR2 sequences are SGHRS and YFSETQ. The CDR3 runs to 14 residues. Trimming took 2 bases from V and 5 from J, leaving 11 bases between them. CDR3 in amino acids: CASSFWGGDQPQHF. CDR3 nucleotides: TGCGCCAGCAGCTTTTGGGGTGGCGATCAGCCCCAGCATTTT.

This chain uses TRBV5-1 with TRBJ2-7, with D unresolved. V was pared by 1 base and J by 5 bases, with 22 bases between. This CDR3 has 17 amino acids. Germline values: CDR1 SGHRS, CDR2 YFSETQ. The CDR3 protein is CASSLRGRAGGGDEQYF. The CDR3 DNA is TGCGCCAGCAGCTTGAGAGGAAGGGCCGGCGGTGGGGACGAGCAGTACTTC.

This chain uses TRBV5-1 with TRBJ2-1; TRBD2 agrees at 10 bases. Germline CDR1 is SGHRS and CDR2 is YFSETQ. V lost 0 bases, J lost 6 bases, and 3 bases stayed unmatched. This CDR3 is 15 amino acids long. CDR3 sequence reads: CASSLEREGPNEQFF. The DNA of the CDR3 is TGCGCCAGCAGCTTGGAGCGGGAGGGCCCCAATGAGCAGTTCTTC.

In this sample, this clonotype turned up a few times. J is TRBJ1-4 and V is TRBV5-1, with D maybe TRBD1 (5 bases). The CDR3 runs to 15 residues. With 0 bases removed from V and 8 bases from J, the gap between germline ends came to 14 bases. Germline V gene lookup returns CDR1 SGHRS and CDR2 YFSETQ. CDR3 sequence reads: CASSLEGGPGEKLFF. CDR3 sequence (DNA): TGCGCCAGCAGCTTGGAGGGCGGACCAGGGGAAAAACTGTTTTTT.

This clonotype was seen only a few times. The rearrangement links TRBV20-1 to TRBJ1-6; TRBD1 agrees at 7 bases. There are 16 residues in the CDR3. Germline values: CDR1 DFQATT, CDR2 SNEGSKA (reference sequence). The V and J ends lost 6 bases and 8 bases, in that order; junction bases with no gene match: 16. The CDR3 region has the DNA TGCAGTGCAAGCCCCGTGACAGGGCTTCAGGATTCACCCCTCCACTTT. This sequence encodes CSASPVTGLQDSPLHF.